The entry below describes one T cell receptor beta chain. This record belongs to a study of technical replicates of blood from several donors. CDR1 is MGHRA, CDR2 YSYEKL, per germline. The CDR3 has 18 residues. V shed 4 bases, J shed 7 bases, and the junction held 17 bases outside the gene matches. The data were produced by immunoSEQ multiplex PCR, yet TCRdb's version contains in-frame clones alone and is incomplete. The sample carries 85,000 or so clones, 94% recorded once. Sequenced input: T cells isolated from PBMCs. This sequence joins TRBV4-1 and TRBJ2-5; TRBD2 matches 11 bases. The clonotype was recovered from a human donor in good health. The CDR3 spells CASSRQGVGLAVQRTQYF. In DNA form, the CDR3 reads TGCGCCAGCAGCCGCCAGGGGGTGGGACTAGCGGTTCAACGGACCCAGTACTTC.